The next 17 T cell receptor beta chains were all read from a single sample in a study of OX40 agonist ivuxolimab in advanced cancers. Library preparation employed the immunoSEQ multiplex PCR assay. Held by TCRdb, this immuneACCESS table contains in-frame sequences only and omits some clones. Under half of the omission traces to an unresolved V gene where checked; the cause of the rest is unknown. In all, the sample holds 60,000 or so clones, and about 87% of those were seen once. The top ten clonotypes cover 5.2% of the sample. This material consisted of CD4+ or CD8+ T cells sorted from blood, taken in a trial of the OX40 agonist ivuxolimab. The receptor set was obtained from an adult with an advanced solid tumor such as melanoma, head and neck, liver or kidney cancer.

The V and J genes are TRBV30 and TRBJ1-4; a weak D match, TRBD1 (5 bases). The CDR3 sequence is 13 residues long. The V gene's germline CDR1 is GTSNPN and CDR2 SVGIG (reference sequence). Trimming took 4 bases from V and 8 from J, leaving 14 bases between them. CDR3 loop: CAWIGRVREKLFF. CDR3 in DNA: TGTGCCTGGATCGGCAGGGTGAGGGAAAAACTGTTTTTT.

V and J are TRBV9 and TRBJ2-7; a possible D gene is TRBD1 (5 bases). V lost 0 bases and J 2 bases, leaving 9 bases between the germline ends. This CDR3 is built from 14 residues. CDR1 is SGDLS, CDR2 YYNGEE, per germline. CDR3 DNA sequence: TGTGCCAGCAGCGTAGACGCAGGGACCTACGAGCAGTACTTC. Encoded protein: CASSVDAGTYEQYF.

This chain connects TRBV29-1 to TRBJ1-2; D ambiguous. The germline V gene encodes CDR1 SQVTM and CDR2 ANQGSEA. With 5 bases removed from V and 8 bases from J, the gap between germline ends came to 15 bases. This CDR3 has 12 amino acids. DNA of the CDR3: TGCAGCGTTAAGTACCAGCATGAGGGCTACACCTTC. Protein sequence: CSVKYQHEGYTF.

The chain combines TRBV6-1 with TRBJ2-4; the D gene is possibly TRBD2 (6 bases). Germline V CDR1 and CDR2: MNHNS, SASEGT. V lost 7 bases and J lost 0, with 13 bases in between. The CDR3 is 15 residues long. The CDR3 DNA is TGTGCCAGCACCTCGGGGACTCTAGCCAAAAACATTCAGTACTTC. Translation: CASTSGTLAKNIQYF.

This clone was detected once. The chain joins TRBV4-3 to TRBJ2-5; 8 bases agree with TRBD1. In germline, CDR1 is LGHNA, CDR2 YSLEER. The CDR3 loop spans 15 amino acids. V lost 0 bases to trimming and J lost 5 bases; unmatched junction nucleotides: 5. CDR3 sequence: CASSQDSGGRETQYF. The CDR3 coding sequence is TGCGCCAGCAGCCAAGATTCAGGGGGCCGGGAGACCCAGTACTTC.

V usage is TRBV6-4 and J usage is TRBJ2-3; 7 nucleotides agree with TRBD1. The CDR3 runs to 13 residues. CDR1 and CDR2 (germline): MRHNA, SNTAGT. V was pared by 4 bases and J by 4 bases, with 2 bases of the junction left unmatched. The CDR3 region is CASSVDRADTQYF. The CDR3 coding sequence is TGTGCCAGCAGTGTAGACAGGGCAGATACGCAGTATTTT.

The chain has TRBV6-5 and TRBJ1-2, with TRBD1 identical over 7 bases. Germline CDR1 MNHEY, CDR2 SVGAGI. The CDR3 loop spans 14 amino acids. Losses at the gene ends were 2 bases for V and 10 bases for J; bases not matched to a gene: 10. For the CDR3, the DNA is TGTGCCAGCAGTTACACCGGGACAGTTAGAGTCTACACCTTC. Translation gives CASSYTGTVRVYTF.

The chain uses TRBV5-1 and TRBJ2-1; D perhaps matches TRBD1 (6 bases). V lost 1 base, J lost 3 bases, and 26 bases lay in between. CDR1 and CDR2 from the germline V gene are SGHRS and YFSETQ. This CDR3 region has 20 residues. CDR3 sequence: CASSLRGNGMSEMSYNEQFF. As DNA, the CDR3 is TGCGCCAGCAGCTTGAGGGGGAACGGGATGAGTGAAATGAGCTACAATGAGCAGTTCTTC.

The rearrangement links TRBV28 to TRBJ1-3, with TRBD1 matching over 9 bases. This CDR3 contains 16 residues. J lost 4 bases, V lost 8 bases, and 12 bases had no gene match. The V gene's germline CDR1 is MDHEN and CDR2 SYDVKM. The CDR3 region has the DNA TGTGCCAGCGGTCGGACAGGGGTTGTTACGGGAAACACCATATATTTT. Amino acids: CASGRTGVVTGNTIYF.

This clone has only a few counts. The rearrangement uses TRBV5-5 and TRBJ2-5, with D perhaps matching TRBD2 (6 bases). This CDR3 is 16 amino acids long. Germline assignment: CDR1 SGHKS and CDR2 YYEKEE (reference sequence). V lost 4 bases and J 5 bases, leaving 21 bases between the germline ends. In nucleotides, the CDR3 is TGTGCCAGCAGCGCCTCGTGGGGGACTCTGGTTGAGACCCAGTACTTC. This translates into CASSASWGTLVETQYF.

The chain combines TRBV6-5 with TRBJ2-7; the D gene is possibly TRBD1 (6 bases). The germline V gene encodes CDR1 MNHEY and CDR2 SVGAGI. The CDR3 is made up of 14 amino acids. The ends were cut back, 5 bases at V and 4 bases at J, with 15 bases in the middle. DNA of the CDR3: TGTGCCAGCAGTAAACAGGGAGTGGTTTACGAGCAGTACTTC. This codes for CASSKQGVVYEQYF.

V is TRBV5-4 and J is TRBJ2-2; TRBD2 aligns across 11 bases. This CDR3 has 15 residues. Germline CDR1 and CDR2: SGHNT and YYREEE (reference sequence). V dropped 3 bases and J dropped 7; count of bases not matched to a gene: 5. CDR3 sequence (DNA): TGTGCCAGCAGCTCCCCTAGCGGGGGGAACGGGGAGCTGTTTTTT. Translation: CASSSPSGGNGELFF.

The V and J genes are TRBV4-2 and TRBJ2-7; a weak D match, TRBD1 (6 bases). Germline V lookup: CDR1 LGHNA, CDR2 YNFKEQ. The CDR3 runs to 15 residues. The V gene lost 4 bases and the J gene lost 3 bases, with 16 bases spanning the gap. The CDR3 DNA reads as TGTGCCAGCAGCCTGCCAGGGGCCAGTAACTACGAGCAGTACTTC. Translation gives CASSLPGASNYEQYF.

In its sample, this clone was seen once. This CDR3 reads CASNSYEQYF. In DNA form, the CDR3 reads TGTGCCAGCAACAGCTACGAGCAGTACTTC. This chain links TRBV6-1 with TRBJ2-7; D gene uncertain. The germline V gene encodes CDR1 MNHNS and CDR2 SASEGT. Trimming shortened V by 7 bases and J by 3 bases, and 4 bases separated the two germline ends. The CDR3 consists of 10 residues.

This clone was found a few times. This sequence joins TRBV5-1 and TRBJ2-7, with 8 nucleotides matching TRBD2. Trimming took 3 bases from V and 2 from J; bases not matched to a gene: 10. The CDR3 is made up of 16 amino acids. Germline loops: CDR1 SGHRS, CDR2 YFSETQ. CDR3 sequence: CASSSGGGGLAYEQYF. The CDR3 DNA is TGCGCCAGCAGCTCTGGAGGCGGGGGGTTAGCCTACGAGCAGTACTTC.

This clone has a handful of counts. This sequence joins TRBV7-2 and TRBJ1-5, with 7 positions matching TRBD1. CDR3 length: 13 amino acids. V was clipped by 3 bases and J by 7 bases; unmatched bases: 3. Germline CDR1 reads SGHTA; CDR2 reads FQGNSA. CDR3 residues: CASSFRQGQPQHF. In DNA, the CDR3 is TGTGCCAGCAGCTTCCGACAGGGCCAGCCCCAGCATTTT.

This rearrangement joins TRBV29-1 to TRBJ1-1; 7 bases match TRBD1. This CDR3 region has 13 residues. Germline CDR1 and CDR2: SQVTM and ANQGSEA. V gave up 0 bases and J gave up 4 bases; unmatched junction bases: 2. CDR3 in DNA: TGCAGCGTTGAAGATCAGGGGGGCACTGAAGCTTTCTTT. Translating gives CSVEDQGGTEAFF.